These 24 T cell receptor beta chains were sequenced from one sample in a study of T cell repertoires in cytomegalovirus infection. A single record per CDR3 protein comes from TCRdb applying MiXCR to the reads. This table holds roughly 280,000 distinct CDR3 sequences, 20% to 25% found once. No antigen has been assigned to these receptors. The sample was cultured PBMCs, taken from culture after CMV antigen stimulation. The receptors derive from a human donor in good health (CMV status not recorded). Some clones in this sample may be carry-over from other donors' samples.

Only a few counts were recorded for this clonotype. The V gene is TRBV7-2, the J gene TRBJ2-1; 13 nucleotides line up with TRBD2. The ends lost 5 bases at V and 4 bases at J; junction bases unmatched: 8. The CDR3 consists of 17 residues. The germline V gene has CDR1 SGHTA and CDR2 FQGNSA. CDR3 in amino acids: CASSPRTSGSRYNEQFF. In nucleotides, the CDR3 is TGTGCCAGCAGCCCACGGACTAGCGGGAGTCGGTACAATGAGCAGTTCTTC.

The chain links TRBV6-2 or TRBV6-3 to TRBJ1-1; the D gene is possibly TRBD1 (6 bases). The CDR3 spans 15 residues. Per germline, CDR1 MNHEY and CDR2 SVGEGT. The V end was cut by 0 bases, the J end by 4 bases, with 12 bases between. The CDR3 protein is CASSYSTGGATEAFF. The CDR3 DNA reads TGTGCCAGCAGTTACTCGACAGGAGGGGCCACTGAAGCTTTCTTT.

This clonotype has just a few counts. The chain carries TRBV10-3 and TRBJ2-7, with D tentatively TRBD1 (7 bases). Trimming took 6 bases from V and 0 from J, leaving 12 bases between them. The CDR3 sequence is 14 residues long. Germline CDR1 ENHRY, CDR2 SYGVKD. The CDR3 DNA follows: TGTGCCATCAGACTGCGGGACAGCTCCTACGAGCAGTACTTC. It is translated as CAIRLRDSSYEQYF.

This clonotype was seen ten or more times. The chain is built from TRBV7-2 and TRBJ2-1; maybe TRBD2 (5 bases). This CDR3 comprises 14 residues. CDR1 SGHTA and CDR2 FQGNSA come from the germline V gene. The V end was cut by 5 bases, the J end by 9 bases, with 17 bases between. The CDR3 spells CASSLDPSRGEQFF. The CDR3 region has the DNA TGTGCCAGCAGCCTCGACCCATCTCGGGGTGAGCAGTTCTTC.

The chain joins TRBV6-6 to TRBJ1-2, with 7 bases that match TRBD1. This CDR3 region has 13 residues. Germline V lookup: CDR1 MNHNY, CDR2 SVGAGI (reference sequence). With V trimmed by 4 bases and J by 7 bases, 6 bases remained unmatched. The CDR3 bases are TGTGCCAGCAGTTCTGACAGGGAAGGTGGCTACACCTTC. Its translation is CASSSDREGGYTF.

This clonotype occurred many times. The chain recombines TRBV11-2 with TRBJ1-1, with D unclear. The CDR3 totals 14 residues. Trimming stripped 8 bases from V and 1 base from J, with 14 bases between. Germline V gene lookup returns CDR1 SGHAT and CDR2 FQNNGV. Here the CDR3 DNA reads TGTGCCAGCCGTATTGACACTTCGAACACTGAAGCTTTCTTT. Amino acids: CASRIDTSNTEAFF.

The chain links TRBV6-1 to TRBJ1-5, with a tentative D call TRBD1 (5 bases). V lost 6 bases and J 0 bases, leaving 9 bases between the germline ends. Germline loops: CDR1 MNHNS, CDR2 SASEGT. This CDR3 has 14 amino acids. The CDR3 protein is CASRSGGSNQPQHF. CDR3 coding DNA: TGTGCCAGCAGGTCGGGGGGTAGCAATCAGCCCCAGCATTTT.

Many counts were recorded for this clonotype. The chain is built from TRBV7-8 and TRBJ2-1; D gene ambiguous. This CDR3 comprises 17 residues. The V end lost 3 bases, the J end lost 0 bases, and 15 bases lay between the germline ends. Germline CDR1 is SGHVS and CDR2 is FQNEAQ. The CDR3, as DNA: TGTGCCAGCAGCTTTCTGGCAGCACTCGACTCCTACAATGAGCAGTTCTTC. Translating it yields CASSFLAALDSYNEQFF. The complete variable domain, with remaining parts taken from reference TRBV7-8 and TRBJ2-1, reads GAGVSQSPRYKVAKRGQDVALRCDPISGHVSLFWYQQALGQGPEFLTYFQNEAQLDKSGLPSDRFFAERPEGSVSTLKIQRTQQEDSAVYLCASSFLAALDSYNEQFFGPGTRLTVL.

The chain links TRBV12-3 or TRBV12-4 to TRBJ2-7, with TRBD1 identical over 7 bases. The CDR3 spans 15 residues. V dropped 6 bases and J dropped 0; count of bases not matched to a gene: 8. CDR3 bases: TGTGCCAGCAGAGGCGTCCGGGACAGCTCCTACGAGCAGTACTTC. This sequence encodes CASRGVRDSSYEQYF.

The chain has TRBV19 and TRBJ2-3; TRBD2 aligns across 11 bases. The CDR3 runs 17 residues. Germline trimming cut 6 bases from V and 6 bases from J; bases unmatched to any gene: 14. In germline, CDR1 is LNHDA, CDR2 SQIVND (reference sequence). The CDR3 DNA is TGTGCCAGTAGCCCGGGACTAGCGGAGTGGGGCATGGATACGCAGTATTTT. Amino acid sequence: CASSPGLAEWGMDTQYF.

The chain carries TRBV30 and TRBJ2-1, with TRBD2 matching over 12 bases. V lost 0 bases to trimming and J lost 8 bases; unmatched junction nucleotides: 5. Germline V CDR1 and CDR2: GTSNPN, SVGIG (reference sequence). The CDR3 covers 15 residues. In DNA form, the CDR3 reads TGTGCCTGGAGTGTACGTCTAGCGGGAGGGTATGAGCAGTTCTTC. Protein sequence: CAWSVRLAGGYEQFF.

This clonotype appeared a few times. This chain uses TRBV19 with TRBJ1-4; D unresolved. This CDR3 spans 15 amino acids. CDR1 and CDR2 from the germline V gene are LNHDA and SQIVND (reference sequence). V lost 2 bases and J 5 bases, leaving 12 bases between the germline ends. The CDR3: CASSISRNQNEKLFF. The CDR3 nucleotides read TGTGCCAGTAGTATATCTCGGAACCAGAATGAAAAACTGTTTTTT.

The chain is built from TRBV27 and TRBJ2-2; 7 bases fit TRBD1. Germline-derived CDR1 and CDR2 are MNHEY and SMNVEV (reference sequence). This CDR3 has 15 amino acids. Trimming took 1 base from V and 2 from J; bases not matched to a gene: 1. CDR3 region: CASSLYRGNTGELFF. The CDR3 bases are TGTGCCAGCAGTTTATACAGGGGAAACACCGGGGAGCTGTTTTTT.

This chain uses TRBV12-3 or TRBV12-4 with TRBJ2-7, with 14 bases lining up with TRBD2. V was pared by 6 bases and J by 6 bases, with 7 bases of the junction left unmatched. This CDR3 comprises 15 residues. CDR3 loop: CASRPTGTSGGEQYF. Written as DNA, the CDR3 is TGTGCCAGCAGGCCAACCGGGACTAGCGGGGGCGAGCAGTACTTC.

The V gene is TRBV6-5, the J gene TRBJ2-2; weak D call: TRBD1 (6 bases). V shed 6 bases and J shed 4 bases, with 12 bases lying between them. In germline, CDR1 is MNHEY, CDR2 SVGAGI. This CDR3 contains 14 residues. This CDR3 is CASRSRGVTGELFF. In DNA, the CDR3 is TGTGCCAGCAGAAGCAGGGGCGTCACCGGGGAGCTGTTTTTT.

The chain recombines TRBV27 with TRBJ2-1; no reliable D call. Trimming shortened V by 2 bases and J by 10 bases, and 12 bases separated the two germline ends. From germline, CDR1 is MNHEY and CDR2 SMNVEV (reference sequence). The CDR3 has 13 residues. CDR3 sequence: CASSLIGVWEQFF. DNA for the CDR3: TGTGCCAGCAGTTTAATTGGGGTATGGGAGCAGTTCTTC.

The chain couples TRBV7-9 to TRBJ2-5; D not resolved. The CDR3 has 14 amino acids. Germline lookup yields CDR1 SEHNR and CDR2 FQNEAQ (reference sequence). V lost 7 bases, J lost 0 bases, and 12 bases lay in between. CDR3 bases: TGTGCCAGCACCTACCTGGCTAACCAAGAGACCCAGTACTTC. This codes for CASTYLANQETQYF.

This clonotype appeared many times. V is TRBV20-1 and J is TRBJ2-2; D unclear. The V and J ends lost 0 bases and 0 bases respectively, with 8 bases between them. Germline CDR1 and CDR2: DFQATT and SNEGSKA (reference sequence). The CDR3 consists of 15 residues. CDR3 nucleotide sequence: TGCAGTGCTAGAGATTGGCAGACGAACACCGGGGAGCTGTTTTTT. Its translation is CSARDWQTNTGELFF.

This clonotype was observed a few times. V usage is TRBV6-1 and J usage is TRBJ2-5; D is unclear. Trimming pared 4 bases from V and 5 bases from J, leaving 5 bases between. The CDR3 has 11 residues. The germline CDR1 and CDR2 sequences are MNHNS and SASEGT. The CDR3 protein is CASSVSETQYF. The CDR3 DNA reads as TGTGCCAGCAGTGTGTCTGAGACCCAGTACTTC.

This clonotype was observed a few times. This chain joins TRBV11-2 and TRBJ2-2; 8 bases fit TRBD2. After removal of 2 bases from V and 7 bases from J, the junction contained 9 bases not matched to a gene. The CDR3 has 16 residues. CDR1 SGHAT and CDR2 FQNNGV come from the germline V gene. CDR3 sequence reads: CASSLHRAGAFGELFF. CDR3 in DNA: TGTGCCAGCAGCTTACATCGAGCGGGAGCGTTCGGGGAGCTGTTTTTT.

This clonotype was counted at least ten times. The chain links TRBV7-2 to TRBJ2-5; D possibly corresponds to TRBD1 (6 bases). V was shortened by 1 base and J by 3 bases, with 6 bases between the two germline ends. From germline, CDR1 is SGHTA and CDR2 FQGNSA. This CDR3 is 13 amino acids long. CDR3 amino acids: CASSLDREETQYF. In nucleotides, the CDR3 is TGTGCCAGCAGCTTAGACAGGGAAGAGACCCAGTACTTC.

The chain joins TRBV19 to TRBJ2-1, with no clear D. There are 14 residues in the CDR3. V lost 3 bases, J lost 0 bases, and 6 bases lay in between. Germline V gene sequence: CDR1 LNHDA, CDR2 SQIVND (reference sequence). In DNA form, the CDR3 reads TGTGCCAGTAGTATGGGCCTCTCCTACAATGAGCAGTTCTTC. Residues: CASSMGLSYNEQFF.

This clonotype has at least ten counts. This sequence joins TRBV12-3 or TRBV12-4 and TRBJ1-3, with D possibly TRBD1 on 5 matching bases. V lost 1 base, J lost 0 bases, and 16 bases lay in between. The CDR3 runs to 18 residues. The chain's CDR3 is CASSLVRDRFYSGNTIYF. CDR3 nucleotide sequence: TGTGCCAGCAGTTTAGTCAGGGACCGATTCTACTCTGGAAACACCATATATTTT.

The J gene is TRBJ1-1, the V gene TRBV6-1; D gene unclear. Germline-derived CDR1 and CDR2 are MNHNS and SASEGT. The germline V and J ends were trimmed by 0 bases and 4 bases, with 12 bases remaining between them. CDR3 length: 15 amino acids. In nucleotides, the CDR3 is TGTGCCAGCAGTGAAGCAGGAGGCGGGAGCACTGAAGCTTTCTTT. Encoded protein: CASSEAGGGSTEAFF.